This T cell receptor beta chain is from a study of identical twins. General study findings and limits: Out-of-frame beta sequences exhibited a weaker degree of excess twin sharing. Its conclusions, products of cross-sectional statistical analysis, did not come from following the same donors. With monozygotic twins, out-of-frame TCR alpha sharing exceeded what models estimated.

The germline V gene encodes CDR1 KGHDR and CDR2 SFDVKD. The CDR3 is 15 amino acids. Trimming cost V 4 bases and J 3 bases, with 9 bases left between them. Concerning this clonotype: The antigen is undetermined.

Donors were all healthy Caucasians. TCRdb re-derived calls from the 5' RACE reads in MiXCR, one entry per CDR3 protein. The profile covers approximately 600,000 distinct CDR3 sequences, with around a tenth appearing a single time and more than 2.5% taken by the ten largest. The same data also contributed to another study, on yellow fever vaccine responses in identical twins.

Sequenced sample: PBMCs. This chain uses TRBV24-1 with TRBJ2-6; a possible D gene is TRBD2 (5 bases). This sequence was found in a woman younger than 30 in good health. DNA of the CDR3: TGTGCCACCAGTGACGGACTCTATGGGGCCAACGTCCTGACTTTC. Translation: CATSDGLYGANVLTF.